These T cell receptor beta chains were read from a single sample in a study of T cell responses to AZD1222 COVID-19 vaccine. Libraries were prepared by immunoSEQ multiplex PCR; TCRdb keeps only in-frame clonotypes and omits some of them. There are about 110,000 clones in the sample; roughly 80% occur only once, and around 5% lies in the top ten. The sample in question was peripheral blood, obtained on day 0 of AZD1222 vaccination. These receptors came from an adult in good health. Each CDR3 is given with its conserved first and last residue. D genes are given only for firm matches. For some rows the clone size is stated as once, few or many, or as a class when expanded; others skip it.

TRBV7-9	NA	TRBJ1-2	TRBD1	TGTGCCAGCAGCTTAGCCGTTCTTAGGACAGGAGGCGGCTACACCTTC	CASSLAVLRTGGGYTF
TRBV6-5	NA	TRBJ1-5	TRBD1	TGTGCCAGCAGGGGACAGCACAATCAGCCCCAGCATTTT	CASRGQHNQPQHF
TRBV4-2	NA	TRBJ1-2	TRBD1	TGTGCCAGCAGCCACCATTCCCCGGGACAGGCAGGCTATGGCTACACCTTC	CASSHHSPGQAGYGYTF
TRBV5-1	NA	TRBJ2-1	NA	TGCGCCAGCAGCTTAGACGGGCAGGGCTCCTACAATGAGCAGTTCTTC	CASSLDGQGSYNEQFF
TRBV5-1	NA	TRBJ2-1	NA	TGCGCCAGCAGCTTGGCAGCCCCGGCCCGCTACAATGAGCAGTTCTTC	CASSLAAPARYNEQFF
TRBV7-2	NA	TRBJ2-5	NA	TGTGCCAGCAGCAGATACTCTGAGACCCAGTACTTC	CASSRYSETQYF
TRBV24-1	few	TRBJ2-3	TRBD2	TGTGCCACCAGTGATTTAACTAGCGGGGATACGCAGTATTTT	CATSDLTSGDTQYF
TRBV6-2/TRBV6-3	NA	TRBJ2-1	TRBD2	TGTGCCAGCAGTTACTCACGACTAGCGGGGGCCTCTAGGGATGAGCAGTTCTTC	CASSYSRLAGASRDEQFF
TRBV5-1	NA	TRBJ2-6	NA	TGCGCCAGCAGCCGACAACCGGGCTCTGGGGCCAACGTCCTGACTTTC	CASSRQPGSGANVLTF
TRBV4-2	NA	TRBJ1-2	NA	TGTGCCAGCAGCCAAGGGGAAGTGGATGGCTACACCTTC	CASSQGEVDGYTF
TRBV12-3/TRBV12-4	NA	TRBJ1-3	NA	TGTGCCAGCACTCGGGTTGGAAACACCATATATTTT	CASTRVGNTIYF
TRBV27	NA	TRBJ2-5	NA	TGTGCCAGCAGTCAGTCCAGACACGAGACCCAGTACTTC	CASSQSRHETQYF
TRBV27	once	TRBJ1-2	NA	TGTGCCAGCAGTTTTAGCAGAACCAATGGCTACACCTTC	CASSFSRTNGYTF
TRBV7-2	NA	TRBJ2-2	NA	TGTGCCAGCAGCCCCCGGTGGAGGGTTGGATCGAACACCGGGGAGCTGTTTTTT	CASSPRWRVGSNTGELFF
TRBV29-1	once	TRBJ1-2	TRBD1	TGCAGCGTTGAAGAGGGGACAGGGCGGGGTGGCTACACCTTC	CSVEEGTGRGGYTF
TRBV5-5	NA	TRBJ2-3	NA	TGTGCCAGCAGCTTGGAGCCGGATACGCAGTATTTT	CASSLEPDTQYF
TRBV2	NA	TRBJ1-4	NA	TGTGCCAGCAGTTCTACAGTCTCCGGAGAGGAAAAACTGTTTTTT	CASSSTVSGEEKLFF
TRBV6-5	NA	TRBJ1-6	TRBD1	TGTGCCAGCAGTCCTTGGACAGGGGTTAATTCACCCCTCCACTTT	CASSPWTGVNSPLHF
TRBV19	once	TRBJ2-1	TRBD1	TGTGCCAGTATCGCGCAGGGGGTGAACAATGAGCAGTTCTTC	CASIAQGVNNEQFF
TRBV6-2/TRBV6-3	NA	TRBJ2-3	TRBD2	TGTGCCAGCAGTTACTCGTCGGCCTGGCGGGGGGGCCTCGTTGACACAGATACGCAGTATTTT	CASSYSSAWRGGLVDTDTQYF
TRBV5-6	NA	TRBJ2-5	TRBD1	TGTGCCAGCAGCTTACCGGTCGGGACAGGGCAAGAGACCCAGTACTTC	CASSLPVGTGQETQYF
TRBV7-2	NA	TRBJ1-4	NA	TGTGCCAGCAGCCCAAATACGGATGGTGAAAAACTGTTTTTT	CASSPNTDGEKLFF
TRBV25-1	NA	TRBJ2-3	NA	TGTGCCAGCAGCAGGGGATTCGCAGATACGCAGTATTTT	CASSRGFADTQYF
TRBV27	NA	TRBJ2-2	TRBD1	TGTGCCAGCAGCTCACCGGGACAGGGGGTCACCGGGGAGCTGTTTTTT	CASSSPGQGVTGELFF
TRBV13	NA	TRBJ2-7	TRBD2	TGTGCCAGCAGCTCTTCGGGGACTACCTACGAGCAGTACTTC	CASSSSGTTYEQYF
TRBV19	NA	TRBJ1-1	TRBD1	TGTGCCAGTAGTATCGACAGGGGGAACACTGAAGCTTTCTTT	CASSIDRGNTEAFF
TRBV3-1/TRBV3-2	NA	TRBJ2-7	NA	TGTGCCAGCAGCCAAGGGAAACCCTACGAGCAGTACTTC	CASSQGKPYEQYF
TRBV5-1	NA	TRBJ1-2	NA	TGCGCCAGCAGCTTGGACGGACAGCCTAACTATGGCTACACCTTC	CASSLDGQPNYGYTF
TRBV28	NA	TRBJ1-1	NA	TGTGCCAGCAGTCTACTTGCGAACACTGAAGCTTTCTTT	CASSLLANTEAFF
TRBV10-3	once	TRBJ2-3	NA	TGTGCCATCAGTGTTTCGACCCCAGAATCTGCTACGCAGTATTTT	CAISVSTPESATQYF
TRBV7-8	NA	TRBJ1-4	NA	TGTGCCAGCAGCTTATTTTTTACAGCAACTAATGAAAAACTGTTTTTT	CASSLFFTATNEKLFF
TRBV4-3	NA	TRBJ1-5	TRBD1	TGCGCCAGCAGCCAAGGCGGGACAGGGGGATGGGGGGATCAGCCCCAGCATTTT	CASSQGGTGGWGDQPQHF
TRBV7-8	many	TRBJ2-1	TRBD2	TGTGCCAGCAGCCAGACCGGGACTAGCGTTTACAATGAGCAGTTCTTC	CASSQTGTSVYNEQFF
TRBV5-1	NA	TRBJ1-1	NA	TGCGCCAGCAGCTTGGAGGGGGAGAACACTGAAGCTTTCTTT	CASSLEGENTEAFF
TRBV4-2	once	TRBJ1-2	TRBD1	TGTGCCAGCAGCCAGGGGACAGGGGTGAGCTATGGCTACACCTTC	CASSQGTGVSYGYTF
TRBV18	NA	TRBJ1-1	NA	TGTGCCAGCTCGCCCAAACCGAACACTGAAGCTTTCTTT	CASSPKPNTEAFF
TRBV3-1/TRBV3-2	NA	TRBJ2-5	NA	TGTGCCAGCAGCCAAGATCCTATCGCAGCCGAGACCCAGTACTTC	CASSQDPIAAETQYF
TRBV14	once	TRBJ1-2	NA	TGTGCCAGCAGCTCACTCGGACGGAACTATGGCTACACCTTC	CASSSLGRNYGYTF
TRBV10-3	NA	TRBJ1-1	TRBD1	TGTGCCACCCGTCCAACAGGGGTGGCCACTGAAGCTTTCTTT	CATRPTGVATEAFF
TRBV29-1	once	TRBJ2-1	NA	TGCAGCGTTGATTCCCGCATTGCCGGGGAGCAGTTCTTC	CSVDSRIAGEQFF
TRBV6-5	NA	TRBJ2-7	NA	TGTGCCAGCAGTTACAAGACAGGACCCTACGAGCAGTACTTC	CASSYKTGPYEQYF
TRBV5-1	NA	TRBJ2-1	TRBD1	TGCGCCAGCAGCTTGTCGCAGGGGGCGACTGAGCAGTTCTTC	CASSLSQGATEQFF
TRBV4-2	NA	TRBJ1-1	NA	TGTGCCACCACCGTTGCGGAGGGAGGGACTGAAGCTTTCTTT	CATTVAEGGTEAFF
TRBV19	NA	TRBJ1-5	NA	TGTGCCAGTAAGGTGGGAGTCAATCAGCCCCAGCATTTT	CASKVGVNQPQHF
TRBV9	NA	TRBJ2-5	TRBD2	TGTGCCAGCAGCCCCATACGACTAGCGGCCCAAGAGACCCAGTACTTC	CASSPIRLAAQETQYF
TRBV3-1/TRBV3-2	NA	TRBJ1-6	NA	TGTGCCAGCATGGGCCCCGGGGGGATCAATAATTCACCCCTCCACTTT	CASMGPGGINNSPLHF
TRBV28	once	TRBJ1-2	TRBD1	TGTGCCAGCAGTTCACAGGACAGGCCACGCTTAAACTATGGCTACACCTTC	CASSSQDRPRLNYGYTF
TRBV19	NA	TRBJ1-5	TRBD1	TGTGCCAGTAGTACAAGGGGGCCCCAGCCCCAGCATTTT	CASSTRGPQPQHF
TRBV7-9	NA	TRBJ1-2	TRBD1	TGTGCCAGCAGCTCCACAGGGGGAGATGGCTACACCTTC	CASSSTGGDGYTF
TRBV5-8	NA	TRBJ1-2	TRBD1	TGTGCCAGCAGTGGTGTGAGACAGGGGTCGAACACCTTC	CASSGVRQGSNTF
TRBV4-1	NA	TRBJ1-4	TRBD1	TGCGCCAGCAGCCAGTGGACAGGCGGCGAAAAACTGTTTTTT	CASSQWTGGEKLFF
TRBV2	NA	TRBJ1-1	NA	TGTGCCAGCAGTGAAACTACGGCCTCAGCTTTCTTT	CASSETTASAFF
TRBV12-1	NA	TRBJ1-2	NA	TGTGCCAGCAGCCCTGGGTATGGCTACACCTTC	CASSPGYGYTF
TRBV12-5	NA	TRBJ1-6	NA	TGTGCTAGTGGTTTATCTACCTATAATTCACCCCTCCACTTT	CASGLSTYNSPLHF
TRBV7-9	few	TRBJ2-1	TRBD1	TGTGCCAGCAGCGCAATACAGGGGGAGAAGCAGTTCTTC	CASSAIQGEKQFF
TRBV5-8	NA	TRBJ1-5	TRBD1	TGTGCCAGCAGCTTAATCAGGGGAGGGGGCCTTAGCAATCAGCCCCAGCATTTT	CASSLIRGGGLSNQPQHF
TRBV19	NA	TRBJ1-2	NA	TGTGCCAGTAGTACCCAGAGCAAGTTCCTCACCTTC	CASSTQSKFLTF